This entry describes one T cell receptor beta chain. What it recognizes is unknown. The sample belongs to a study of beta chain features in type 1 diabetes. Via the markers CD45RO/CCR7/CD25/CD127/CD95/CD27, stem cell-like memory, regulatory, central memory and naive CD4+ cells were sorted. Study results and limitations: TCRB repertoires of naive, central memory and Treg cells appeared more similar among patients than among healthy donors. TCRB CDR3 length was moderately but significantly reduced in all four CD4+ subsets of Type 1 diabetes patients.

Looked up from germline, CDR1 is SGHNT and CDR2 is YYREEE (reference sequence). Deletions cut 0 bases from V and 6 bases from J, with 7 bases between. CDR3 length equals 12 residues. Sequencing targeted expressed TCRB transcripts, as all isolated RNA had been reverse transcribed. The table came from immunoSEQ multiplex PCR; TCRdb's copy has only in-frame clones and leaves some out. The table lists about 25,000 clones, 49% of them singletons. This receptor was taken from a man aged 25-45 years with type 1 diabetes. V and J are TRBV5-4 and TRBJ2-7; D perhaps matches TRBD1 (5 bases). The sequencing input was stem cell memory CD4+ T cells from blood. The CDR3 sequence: CASSLGGGEQYF. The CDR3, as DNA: TGTGCCAGCAGCTTGGGGGGCGGCGAGCAGTACTTC.